This entry lists 12 T cell receptor beta chains sequenced from one sample in a study of blood T cells in healthy people across ages. Combining a sample-barcoded 5' primer with a J-beta primer mix, a second PCR ran for roughly 6 to 12 cycles. TCRdb called the 5' RACE reads again in MiXCR, with one record for every CDR3 protein. This sample has 1.5 million to 2 million distinct CDR3 sequences; approximately 30% occur once, and the top ten carry roughly 8%. The sample was blood. The receptors derive from a woman aged 25 to 39 in good health.

The chain employs TRBV6-5 and TRBJ2-3, with 8 bases aligning to TRBD2. The CDR3 totals 14 residues. V lost 7 bases to trimming and J lost 1 base; unmatched junction nucleotides: 4. Germline V lookup: CDR1 MNHEY, CDR2 SVGAGI. As DNA, the CDR3 is TGTGCCAGCAAATTAGCGGGACGCACAGATACGCAGTATTTT. Protein: CASKLAGRTDTQYF.

The chain links TRBV6-2 or TRBV6-3 to TRBJ2-1; 14 bases are shared with TRBD2. This CDR3 region has 17 residues. Germline trimming cut 6 bases from V and 4 bases from J; bases unmatched to any gene: 8. Germline CDR1 MNHEY, CDR2 SVGEGT. CDR3 region: CASSPTSGRAGYNEQFF. Written as DNA, the CDR3 is TGTGCCAGCAGCCCGACTAGCGGGAGGGCCGGGTACAATGAGCAGTTCTTC.

The rearrangement uses TRBV5-5 and TRBJ2-3, with TRBD1 matching 9 bases. V shed 4 bases, J shed 3 bases, and the junction held 6 bases outside the gene matches. CDR1 and CDR2 from the germline V gene are SGHKS and YYEKEE (reference sequence). The CDR3 loop spans 15 amino acids. The CDR3 loop is CASSTGQGMTDTQYF. The CDR3 DNA follows: TGTGCCAGCAGCACCGGACAGGGGATGACAGATACGCAGTATTTT.

There are many counts of this clonotype. V is TRBV27 and J is TRBJ2-7; D might be TRBD2 (5 bases). This CDR3 is 14 amino acids long. V lost 3 bases, J lost 3 bases, and 12 bases lay in between. Looked up from germline, CDR1 is MNHEY and CDR2 is SMNVEV (reference sequence). Here the CDR3 DNA reads TGTGCCAGCAGTTTCAGAGGACGGGACTACGAGCAGTACTTC. Its protein product is CASSFRGRDYEQYF.

CDR3 amino acids: CASSEGAPNTGELFF. As DNA, the CDR3 is TGCGCCAGCAGTGAAGGGGCCCCCAACACCGGGGAGCTGTTTTTT. The chain couples TRBV10-2 to TRBJ2-2; a weak D match, TRBD1 (5 bases). The CDR3 sequence is 15 residues long. Germline values: CDR1 WSHSY, CDR2 SAAADI. V dropped 3 bases and J dropped 2 bases, with 10 bases sitting between them.

The gene calls are TRBV30 and TRBJ2-5, with D perhaps TRBD1 (5 bases). The germline CDR1 and CDR2 sequences are GTSNPN and SVGIG (reference sequence). The V end lost 5 bases, the J end lost 5 bases, and 15 bases lay between the germline ends. The CDR3 is 13 amino acids. CDR3 protein: CAWAVGPSETQYF. CDR3 DNA sequence: TGTGCCTGGGCGGTGGGGCCCTCGGAGACCCAGTACTTC.

This clonotype was seen ten or more times. This rearrangement joins TRBV7-7 to TRBJ2-1; 10 bases are a match to TRBD2. Per the germline V gene, CDR1 is SSHAT and CDR2 is FNYEAQ (reference sequence). V trimming: 3 bases; J trimming: 4 bases; junction bases outside the gene matches: 6. CDR3 length: 16 amino acids. Here the CDR3 DNA reads TGTGCCAGCAGCTTGGGTAGCGGGGGGACGTACAATGAGCAGTTCTTC. It translates to CASSLGSGGTYNEQFF.

This clonotype appeared a few times. The chain has TRBV6-6 and TRBJ2-2; 9 nucleotides line up with TRBD2. CDR3 size: 15 residues. Trimming at V came to 6 bases and at J to 3 bases, leaving 5 bases not matched to a gene. Germline V gene data show CDR1 as MNHNY and CDR2 as SVGAGI (reference sequence). The CDR3 coding sequence is TGTGCCAGCAGAAAGCGGGGGGCGGACACCGGGGAGCTGTTTTTT. This gives the protein CASRKRGADTGELFF.

At least ten counts were recorded for this clonotype. This chain uses TRBV27 with TRBJ2-5, with D perhaps matching TRBD2 (6 bases). Per the germline V gene, CDR1 is MNHEY and CDR2 is SMNVEV (reference sequence). CDR3 length equals 13 residues. V was trimmed by 6 bases and J by 2 bases, leaving 10 bases between them. Here the CDR3 reads CASSGGVQETQYF. The CDR3 DNA is TGTGCCAGCAGCGGGGGTGTTCAAGAGACCCAGTACTTC.

This clonotype appeared once. The chain uses TRBV12-3 or TRBV12-4 and TRBJ2-1; possibly TRBD2 for D (7 bases). V dropped 9 bases and J dropped 5 bases, with 14 bases sitting between them. CDR3 length: 13 residues. The CDR3 loop reads CASGGGANNEQFF. CDR3 in DNA: TGTGCCAGTGGCGGGGGCGCGAACAATGAGCAGTTCTTC.

This clonotype was seen a few times. V is TRBV20-1 and J is TRBJ2-7, with no clear D. V dropped 5 bases and J dropped 2 bases, with 19 bases sitting between them. Germline V gene lookup returns CDR1 DFQATT and CDR2 SNEGSKA (reference sequence). The CDR3 runs 15 residues. CDR3 nucleotide sequence: TGCAGTGCTTGCAGGACGAGGCGATCTCCCTACGAGCAGTACTTC. Amino acid sequence: CSACRTRRSPYEQYF.

This chain connects TRBV7-6 to TRBJ2-4; the D call may be TRBD1 or TRBD2 (5 bases each). The J call may be wrong; the DNA end is better matched by TRBJ2-7. Germline loops: CDR1 SGHVS, CDR2 FNYEAQ. CDR3 length: 13 residues. Written as DNA, the CDR3 is TGTGCCAGCAGCAATGGGGGTCCCTACGAGCAGTACTTC. Translated, it gives CASSNGGPYEQYF.